What follows describes a single T cell receptor beta chain. Its antigen is not identified. This CDR3 has 16 amino acids. Germline lookup yields CDR1 SGHRS and CDR2 YFSETQ. V shed 3 bases and J 2 bases; nucleotides not matched to a gene: 10. The data stem from a study of cytomegalovirus exposure and HLA in healthy donors. Study-wide points: TCR beta V- and J-gene trimming was later associated with a missense DCLRE1C variant.

Primers included in the PCR were 60 Vbeta and 13 Jbeta primers. Method: immunoSEQ multiplex PCR; TCRdb's copy keeps in-frame clones and lacks some. The sample includes some 170,000 clones, approximately 80% seen only once; the top ten take roughly 1.3%. V and J are TRBV5-1 and TRBJ2-7; 8 nucleotides line up with TRBD2. Input material: PBMCs. This receptor was taken from a woman aged 50 to 60 in good health and CMV-seronegative. The CDR3, as DNA: TGCGCCAGCAGCTCCGGGGCGGGTAGCGGGGCCTACGAGCAGTACTTC. Translation gives CASSSGAGSGAYEQYF.